What follows is one T cell receptor (beta chain) and its context. Its antigen is unknown. The data stem from a study of cytomegalovirus exposure and HLA in healthy donors. Points from the study as a whole: A later analysis reported that several of the most significant clusters appeared to be linked to common viral pathogens, among them Epstein-Barr virus. The study designated about 160 TCR beta chains cytomegalovirus-associated.

CDR3 size: 13 residues. Per germline, CDR1 MGHRA and CDR2 YSYEKL. With 0 bases removed from V and 14 bases from J, the gap between germline ends came to 14 bases. PCR amplification relied on 60 Vbeta primers (plus 13 Jbeta primers). Method: immunoSEQ multiplex PCR; TCRdb's copy keeps in-frame clones and lacks some. Of more than 100,000 clones detected, 70% to 90% appear once; the ten largest clones hold 1.5% to 1.7%. The clonotype was recovered from a man aged 35 to 55 in good health and CMV-seronegative. The sequencing sample was made of PBMCs. This sequence joins TRBV4-1 and TRBJ2-1; tentative D call: TRBD1 (6 bases). The chain's CDR3 is CASSQDRWGHEFF. The CDR3, as DNA: TGCGCCAGCAGCCAAGATAGATGGGGGCACGAGTTCTTC.